The source of this T cell receptor beta chain is a study of brain T cells in children with intractable seizures (dated by TCRdb to about 2021). For context, the study as a whole: A NanoString immunology panel was first used to screen resected brain tissue from around 57 pediatric epilepsy surgery cases for immune gene transcripts. Among the roughly twelve selected surgery cases, pre-surgery blood was additionally sequenced for eight, leaving four cases with brain tissue only. General conclusions and limits of the study: Because sequencing depth was different between pre-surgery and post-surgery blood, clones absent from the pre-surgery sample may reflect undersampling. Viral specificity was inferred solely from CDR3 sequence similarity, and the HCMV serostatus of the patients was not known.

The immunoSEQ assay was used to generate TCR beta chain sequences from genomic DNA. Under the source paper's analysis protocol: CDR3 sequences not starting with the conserved framework cysteine at position 104 were manually removed. To get clonality, the normalized Shannon's Diversity Index was subtracted from one, giving values from 0 (maximal diversity) to 1 (oligoclonal). Chi-squared comparison-of-proportions tests assessed whether the same CDR3 differed in frequency between samples, such as brain versus blood. Public clonotypes were identified by searching immuneACCESS, and similarity to known antiviral clonotypes was assessed with the VDJdb browser. TCRdb holds this immuneACCESS table with in-frame rearrangements only. Some clones are missing; in checked studies, unresolved V genes explain under half, and the rest has no known cause. The D gene and trimming were derived from the DNA, and the V and J assignments and clone size from that table. The sample table contains fewer than 50,000 clones; only one count was recorded for 80% to 95% of them. The ten top clones hold about 6% of the sample.

Counted from cysteine to phenylalanine, this CDR3 has 15 amino acids. Here the CDR3 DNA is all that survives: 45 bases in frame from base 1. V was cut back by 4 bases and J by 4 bases, leaving a gap of 17 bases between them. Looking up the germline V gene yields CDR1 SGHRS and CDR2 YFSETQ. According to the study, the label for this sample's time point signals: resected brain tissue, or blood drawn just prior to surgery. The surgery cases showing the highest brain T cell transcript signatures were chosen for TCR beta chain sequencing of brain tissue and, when available, of blood. Patients had been treated with at least one anti-epileptic drug before surgery. The TCR-sequenced patients were children whose drug-resistant epilepsy was caused by tuberous sclerosis complex, focal cortical dysplasia, Rasmussen encephalitis or hemimegalencephaly. Bulk genomic DNA was extracted from unsorted brain tissue and whole blood with the Monarch genomic DNA purification kit.

A remark on this clone: Its antigen is unknown. Within one base of it there is no much larger clone, and no base qualities were kept.

Sequenced material: peripheral blood, taken at surgery. The sequence was collected from a girl aged 2 to 9 with tuberous sclerosis and intractable seizures. The chain is encoded by TRBV5-1 joined to TRBJ2-5; the D gene could be either TRBD1 or TRBD2, each agreeing at 5 bases. Here the CDR3 is given as CASSLGTVGLETQYF. The nucleotides read TGCGCCAGCAGCCTGGGGACGGTAGGATTAGAGACCCAGTACTTC.